This T cell receptor beta chain was sequenced for a study of T-cell reconstitution after alpha-beta-depleted transplantation in children. This CDR3 has 17 residues. Germline V lookup: CDR1 SGHAT, CDR2 FQNNGV. V was clipped by 5 bases and J by 2 bases, with 22 bases between them. This clonotype was detected only a few times. Its antigen is currently unknown. The library targeted TCRbeta and was prepared with unique molecular identifiers. TCRdb analysed the PCR reads with MiXCR anew, one entry per CDR3 protein. The repertoire includes fewer than 700,000 distinct CDR3 sequences, under 15% of them detected once, and about 2.2% sits in the top ten. Whole-study findings and limits: Day-60 TCRbeta diversity that was high in some patients was derived from surviving recipient T cells and thymic progenitors.

The V and J genes are TRBV11-2 and TRBJ2-7; maybe TRBD2 (5 bases). The specimen comprised PBMCs, mostly from graft donor cells, sampled 360 days after TCRalphabeta/CD19-depleted stem cell transplant. This receptor was obtained from a male patient younger than 18 who had a stem cell transplant for acute myeloid leukemia, so the T cells may come from the graft donor. Here the CDR3 reads CASSPRGRAAVTYEQYF. The CDR3 DNA is TGTGCCAGCAGCCCGCGAGGTAGGGCAGCGGTAACCTACGAGCAGTACTTC. The full variable domain, completed using reference TRBV11-2 and TRBJ2-7, is EAGVAQSPRYKIIEKRQSVAFWCNPISGHATLYWYQQILGQGPKLLIQFQNNGVVDDSQLPKDRFSAERLKGVDSTLKIQPAKLEDSAVYLCASSPRGRAAVTYEQYFGPGTRLTVT.